This T cell receptor beta chain was recovered during a study of blood T cell repertoires in COVID-19. In the original analysis: Reference gene primer amplification yielded estimated nucleated cell counts. Assay used: immunoSEQ multiplex PCR; TCRdb lists only in-frame clones, some missing. V, J and clone size are those of that table, while D and trimming were read from the DNA. The data show about 340,000 clones, around 82% seen once. Germline assignment: CDR1 SGHDN and CDR2 FVKESK. The V end was cut by 2 bases, the J end by 2 bases, with 2 bases between. This CDR3 has 12 residues. The chain couples TRBV14 to TRBJ2-3; D is unclear. The clonotype was recovered from a man aged 25-40 years with active or convalescent COVID-19. Sample: peripheral blood. CDR3 residues: CASSQLTDTQYF. CDR3 bases: TGTGCCAGCAGCCAACTCACAGATACGCAGTATTTT.